The next 24 T cell receptor beta chains were all read from a single sample in a study of blood T cell repertoires in COVID-19. The repertoire was sequenced with immunoSEQ multiplex PCR; TCRdb's copy has only in-frame clones and lacks some. Altogether roughly 280,000 clones are present, about nine tenths being singletons, with the ten largest covering over 9%. The specimen was peripheral blood. These receptors were obtained from a woman aged 30 to 39 with COVID-19, enrolled during active disease.

This clone has more than one count but fewer than ten. This chain uses TRBV6-5 with TRBJ1-3, with D unresolved. Germline loops: CDR1 MNHEY, CDR2 SVGAGI. Trimming stripped 10 bases from V and 0 bases from J, with 16 bases between. CDR3 length equals 15 residues. CDR3 DNA: TGTGCCATCATTGCGATGCCGAACTCTGGAAACACCATATATTTT. This gives the protein CAIIAMPNSGNTIYF.

The chain carries TRBV20-1 and TRBJ1-1, with no clear D. V lost 5 bases and J lost 5, with 9 bases in between. The CDR3 has 11 residues. Per germline, CDR1 DFQATT and CDR2 SNEGSKA (reference sequence). The CDR3 is CSAETGTEAFF. Written as DNA, the CDR3 is TGCAGTGCTGAGACTGGGACTGAAGCTTTCTTT.

Regarding this clone: This specimen includes other DNA sequences encoding the same CDR3. The chain combines TRBV4-3 with TRBJ2-3; 8 bases line up with TRBD2. Germline V CDR1 and CDR2: LGHNA, YSLEER. With V trimmed by 3 bases and J by 3 bases, 5 bases remained unmatched. This CDR3 has 15 residues. This CDR3 reads CASSQGLAGTDTQYF. The CDR3 DNA follows: TGCGCCAGCAGCCAGGGGCTAGCGGGTACAGATACGCAGTATTTT.

The rearrangement uses TRBV3-1 (or the pseudogene TRBV3-2) and TRBJ2-5; 10 positions match TRBD2. Losses at the gene ends were 0 bases for V and 5 bases for J; bases not matched to a gene: 9. Germline CDR1 and CDR2: LGHDT and YNNKEL (reference sequence). This CDR3 is 17 amino acids long. The DNA of the CDR3 is TGTGCCAGCAGCCAAGAGGCTAGCGGGAGAGTGGGGGAGACCCAGTACTTC. Translating gives CASSQEASGRVGETQYF.

This clone has only a few counts. The chain links TRBV19 to TRBJ1-5; possible D gene TRBD1, 6 bases. CDR1 and CDR2 from the germline V gene are LNHDA and SQIVND (reference sequence). V was clipped by 6 bases and J by 4 bases, with 10 bases between them. The CDR3 length is 13 residues. CDR3: CASSKGQNQPQHF. CDR3 sequence (DNA): TGTGCCAGTAGCAAAGGACAGAATCAGCCCCAGCATTTT.

The rearrangement uses TRBV5-4 and TRBJ2-3, with 9 bases matching TRBD1. V lost 4 bases and J lost 3; bases outside the gene matches: 9. Germline V lookup: CDR1 SGHNT, CDR2 YYREEE (reference sequence). The CDR3 is 16 residues long. The CDR3 nucleotides are TGTGCCAGCAGCCTCCCCGTGGGACAGGGAACAGATACGCAGTATTTT. Its translation: CASSLPVGQGTDTQYF. Using reference TRBV5-4 and TRBJ2-3 for the parts outside the CDR3, the full variable domain is ETGVTQSPTHLIKTRGQQVTLRCSSQSGHNTVSWYQQALGQGPQFIFQYYREEENGRGNFPPRFSGLQFPNYSSELNVNALELDDSALYLCASSLPVGQGTDTQYFGPGTRLTVL.

This chain links TRBV2 with TRBJ2-1; the D gene is possibly TRBD1 (5 bases). Germline-derived CDR1 and CDR2 are SNHLY and FYNNEI. Trimming stripped 6 bases from V and 2 bases from J, with 8 bases between. This CDR3 has 13 amino acids. The DNA of the CDR3 is TGTGCCAGCAGATCCAGGGCCTACAATGAGCAGTTCTTC. It yields the protein CASRSRAYNEQFF.

Only one count was recorded for this clone. The gene calls are TRBV4-1 and TRBJ2-3, with 7 bases aligning to TRBD2. The ends lost 0 bases at V and 6 bases at J; junction bases unmatched: 6. This CDR3 region has 15 residues. Germline CDR1 is MGHRA and CDR2 is YSYEKL. This CDR3 is CASSQDLAVGDTQYF. CDR3 nucleotides: TGCGCCAGCAGCCAAGATCTAGCGGTTGGGGATACGCAGTATTTT.

The chain uses TRBV27 and TRBJ2-3; D remains ambiguous. The ends were cut back, 11 bases at V and 5 bases at J, with 14 bases in the middle. From germline, CDR1 is MNHEY and CDR2 SMNVEV (reference sequence). This CDR3 is 12 amino acids long. The CDR3 coding sequence is TGTGCCGTCCGCCCGGCGGAAGATACGCAGTATTTT. Translating it yields CAVRPAEDTQYF.

The genes are TRBV28 and TRBJ1-4; D may be TRBD1 (5 bases). Germline V gene lookup returns CDR1 MDHEN and CDR2 SYDVKM. Trimming left V 2 bases short and J 10 bases short, with 17 bases between. There are 15 residues in the CDR3. CDR3 residues: CASSLRITGGVKLFF. DNA for the CDR3: TGTGCCAGCAGTTTAAGGATAACTGGAGGGGTAAAACTGTTTTTT.

This chain connects TRBV28 to TRBJ2-1, with 7 bases identical to TRBD2. CDR1 MDHEN and CDR2 SYDVKM come from the germline V gene. After removal of 8 bases from V and 4 bases from J, the junction contained 11 bases not matched to a gene. The CDR3 is made up of 15 amino acids. The CDR3 DNA reads as TGTGCCAGCCCCCCAAAAGCGGGACCGTACAATGAGCAGTTCTTC. Translating it yields CASPPKAGPYNEQFF.

The chain joins TRBV4-3 to TRBJ2-5; possibly TRBD2 for D (5 bases). The germline V gene has CDR1 LGHNA and CDR2 YSLEER. The CDR3 runs to 14 residues. Trimming removed 4 bases at V and 2 bases at J, with 11 bases between. Here the CDR3 DNA reads TGCGCCAGCAGCCCAGGACTCAATCAAGAGACCCAGTACTTC. This codes for CASSPGLNQETQYF.

J is TRBJ1-5 and V is TRBV5-1; D might be TRBD1 (6 bases). V was shortened by 0 bases and J by 4 bases, with 14 bases between the two germline ends. Germline CDR1 is SGHRS and CDR2 is YFSETQ. This CDR3 comprises 16 residues. The CDR3 reads CASSLEDRWGNQPQHF. The CDR3 bases are TGCGCCAGCAGCTTGGAAGACAGGTGGGGTAATCAGCCCCAGCATTTT.

For this clone: The same CDR3 can be traced to other DNA sequences in this sample. V and J are TRBV6-5 and TRBJ1-2; 7 nucleotides align to TRBD1. J gave up 5 bases and V 3 bases, and 3 bases lay outside the gene matches. The length of the CDR3 is 13 residues. Germline V lookup: CDR1 MNHEY, CDR2 SVGAGI. This CDR3 reads CASSYRTGYGYTF. In DNA, the CDR3 is TGTGCCAGCAGTTATCGGACAGGTTATGGCTACACCTTC.

This clone was counted a single time. The gene calls are TRBV4-3 and TRBJ2-7; D perhaps matches TRBD2 (5 bases). Germline CDR1 and CDR2: LGHNA and YSLEER. This CDR3 is built from 15 residues. The germline V and J ends were trimmed by 1 base and 5 bases, with 15 bases remaining between them. DNA for the CDR3: TGCGCCAGCAGCCAAGGGTCCCCTCCGGGAAACGAGCAGTACTTC. Translating it yields CASSQGSPPGNEQYF.

The sample holds one count of this clone. This sequence joins TRBV5-6 and TRBJ2-3; no clear D gene. CDR3 length: 11 residues. From germline, CDR1 is SGHDT and CDR2 YYEEEE. V lost 0 bases and J lost 7, with 3 bases in between. The DNA for the CDR3 is TGTGCCAGCAGCTTGGGGCATACGCAGTATTTT. Encoded protein: CASSLGHTQYF.

The rearrangement uses TRBV27 and TRBJ2-1; 8 nucleotides match TRBD2. V dropped 6 bases and J dropped 8; count of bases not matched to a gene: 12. This CDR3 comprises 15 residues. Germline assignment: CDR1 MNHEY and CDR2 SMNVEV (reference sequence). CDR3: CASRSLAVDRDEQFF. The CDR3 DNA is TGTGCCAGCAGATCACTAGCGGTAGATAGGGATGAGCAGTTCTTC.

The rearrangement joins TRBV19 to TRBJ2-3; 7 bases line up with TRBD2. The trim removed 5 bases at V and 8 bases at J, leaving 10 bases unmatched. CDR3 length: 14 residues. Germline CDR1 reads LNHDA; CDR2 reads SQIVND (reference sequence). CDR3 sequence: CASSLGGSSTTQYF. CDR3 nucleotide sequence: TGTGCCAGTAGTTTGGGCGGGAGTAGTACTACGCAGTATTTT. The full variable domain, completed using reference TRBV19 and TRBJ2-3, is DGGITQSPKYLFRKEGQNVTLSCEQNLNHDAMYWYRQDPGQGLRLIYYSQIVNDFQKGDIAEGYSVSREKKESFPLTVTSAQKNPTAFYLCASSLGGSSTTQYFGPGTRLTVL.

The chain uses TRBV5-1 and TRBJ2-3; TRBD1 matches at 8 bases. Per germline, CDR1 SGHRS and CDR2 YFSETQ. This CDR3 comprises 19 residues. J lost 0 bases, V lost 2 bases, and 14 bases had no gene match. CDR3 in DNA: TGCGCCAGCAGCTTTTCGAGGGACAGGCAGCGAATGAGCACAGATACGCAGTATTTT. Protein: CASSFSRDRQRMSTDTQYF. Complete variable domain (other parts from reference TRBV5-1 and TRBJ2-3): KAGVTQTPRYLIKTRGQQVTLSCSPISGHRSVSWYQQTPGQGLQFLFEYFSETQRNKGNFPGRFSGRQFSNSRSEMNVSTLELGDSALYLCASSFSRDRQRMSTDTQYFGPGTRLTVL.

The chain is built from TRBV9 and TRBJ2-7; the D is unclear. Germline CDR1 and CDR2: SGDLS and YYNGEE. V shed 2 bases and J shed 5 bases, with 14 bases lying between them. The CDR3 spans 14 residues. The CDR3 sequence is CASSVGSPPDEQYF. DNA of the CDR3: TGTGCCAGCAGCGTTGGTAGCCCTCCTGACGAGCAGTACTTC.

The chain has TRBV18 and TRBJ1-1; no definite D call. The V end lost 6 bases, the J end lost 3 bases, and 17 bases lay between the germline ends. The CDR3 has 15 residues. CDR1 is KGHSH, CDR2 LQKENI, per germline. CDR3 nucleotides: TGTGCCAGCTCCCGAGACACGGCCTCTGACACTGAAGCTTTCTTT. This sequence encodes CASSRDTASDTEAFF.

The chain uses TRBV27 and TRBJ2-1; D ambiguous. CDR1 is MNHEY and CDR2 is SMNVEV in the germline V gene (reference sequence). The length of the CDR3 is 13 residues. V lost 3 bases and J 3 bases, leaving 6 bases between the germline ends. The CDR3 loop reads CASSFTSYNEQFF. CDR3 nucleotides: TGTGCCAGCAGTTTTACCAGCTACAATGAGCAGTTCTTC.

The CDR3 loop is CASSSGISTDTQYF. The CDR3 coding sequence is TGTGCCAGCAGCTCAGGGATTTCCACAGATACGCAGTATTTT. The J gene is TRBJ2-3, the V gene TRBV7-9; D might be TRBD1 (5 bases). Germline lookup yields CDR1 SEHNR and CDR2 FQNEAQ (reference sequence). Between the trimmed V and J ends, which lost 4 bases and 2 bases, there was a span of 10 bases. This CDR3 region has 14 residues.

This clone was observed a few times. The chain has TRBV6-6 and TRBJ2-1; TRBD2 agrees at 12 bases. Germline CDR1 is MNHNY and CDR2 is SVGAGI (reference sequence). The trim removed 8 bases at V and 4 bases at J, leaving 3 bases unmatched. The CDR3 sequence is 14 residues long. This CDR3 reads CASGTSGSYNEQFF. The CDR3 nucleotides read TGTGCCAGCGGGACTAGCGGGTCTTACAATGAGCAGTTCTTC.